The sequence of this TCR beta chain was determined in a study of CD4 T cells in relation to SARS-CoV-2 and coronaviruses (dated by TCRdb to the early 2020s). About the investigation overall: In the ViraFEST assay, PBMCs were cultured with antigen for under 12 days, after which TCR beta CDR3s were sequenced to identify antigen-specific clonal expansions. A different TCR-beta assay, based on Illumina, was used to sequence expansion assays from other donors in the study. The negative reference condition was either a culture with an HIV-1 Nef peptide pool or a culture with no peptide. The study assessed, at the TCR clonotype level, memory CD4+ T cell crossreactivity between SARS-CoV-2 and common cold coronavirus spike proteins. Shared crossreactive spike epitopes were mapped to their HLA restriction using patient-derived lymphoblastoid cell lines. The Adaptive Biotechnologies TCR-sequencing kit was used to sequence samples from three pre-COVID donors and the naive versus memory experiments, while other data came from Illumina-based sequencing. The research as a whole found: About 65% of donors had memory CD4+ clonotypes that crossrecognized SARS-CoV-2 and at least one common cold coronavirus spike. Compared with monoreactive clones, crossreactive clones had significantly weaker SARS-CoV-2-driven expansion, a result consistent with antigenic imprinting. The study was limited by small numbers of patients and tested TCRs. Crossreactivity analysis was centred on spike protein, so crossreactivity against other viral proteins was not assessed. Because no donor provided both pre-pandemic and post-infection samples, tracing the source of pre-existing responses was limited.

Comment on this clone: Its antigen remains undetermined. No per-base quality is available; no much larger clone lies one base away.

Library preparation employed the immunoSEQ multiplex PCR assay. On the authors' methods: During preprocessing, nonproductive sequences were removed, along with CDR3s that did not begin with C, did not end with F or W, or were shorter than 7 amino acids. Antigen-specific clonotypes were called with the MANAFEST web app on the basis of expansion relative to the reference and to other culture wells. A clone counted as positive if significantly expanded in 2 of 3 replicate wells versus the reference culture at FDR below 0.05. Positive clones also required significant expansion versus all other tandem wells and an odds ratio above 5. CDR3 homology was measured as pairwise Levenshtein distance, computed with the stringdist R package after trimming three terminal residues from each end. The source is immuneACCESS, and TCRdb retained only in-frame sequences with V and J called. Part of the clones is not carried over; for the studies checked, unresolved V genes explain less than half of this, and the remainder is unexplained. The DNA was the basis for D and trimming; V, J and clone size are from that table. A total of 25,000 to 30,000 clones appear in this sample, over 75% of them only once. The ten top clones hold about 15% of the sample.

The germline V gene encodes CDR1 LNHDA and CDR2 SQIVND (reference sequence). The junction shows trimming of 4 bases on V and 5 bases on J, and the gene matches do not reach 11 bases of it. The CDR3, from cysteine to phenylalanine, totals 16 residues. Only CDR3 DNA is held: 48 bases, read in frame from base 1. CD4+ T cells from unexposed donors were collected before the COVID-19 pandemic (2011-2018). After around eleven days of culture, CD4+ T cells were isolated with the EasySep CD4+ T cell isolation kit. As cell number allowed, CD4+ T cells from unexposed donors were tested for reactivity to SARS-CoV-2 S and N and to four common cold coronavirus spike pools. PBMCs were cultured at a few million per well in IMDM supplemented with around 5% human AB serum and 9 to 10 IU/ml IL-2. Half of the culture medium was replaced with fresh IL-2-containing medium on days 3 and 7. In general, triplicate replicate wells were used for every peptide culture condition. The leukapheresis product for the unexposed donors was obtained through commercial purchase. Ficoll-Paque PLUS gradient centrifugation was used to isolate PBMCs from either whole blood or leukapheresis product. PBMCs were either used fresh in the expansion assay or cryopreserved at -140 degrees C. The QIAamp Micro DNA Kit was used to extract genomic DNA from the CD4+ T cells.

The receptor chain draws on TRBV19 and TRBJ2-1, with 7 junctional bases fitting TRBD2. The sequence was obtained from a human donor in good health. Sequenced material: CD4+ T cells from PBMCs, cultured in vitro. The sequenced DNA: TGTGCCAGTAGTACCACCCGGCTAGCGGTTAACAATGAGCAGTTCTTC. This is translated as CASSTTRLAVNNEQFF. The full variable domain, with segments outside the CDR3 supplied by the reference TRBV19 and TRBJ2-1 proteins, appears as DGGITQSPKYLFRKEGQNVTLSCEQNLNHDAMYWYRQDPGQGLRLIYYSQIVNDFQKGDIAEGYSVSREKKESFPLTVTSAQKNPTAFYLCASSTTRLAVNNEQFFGPGTRLTVL.